These 4 T cell receptor beta chains were sequenced from one sample in a study of CD8 T cells in Susac syndrome. Random hexamers primed reverse transcription of about 0.5 to 1 ug RNA. In TCRdb, the immunoSEQ multiplex PCR reads were re-called with MiXCR into one record per CDR3 protein. The sample shows 150,000 to 200,000 distinct CDR3 sequences, more than 85% of them seen only once. Source material: CD4+ T cells from PBMCs. The receptors shown here come from a human donor with Susac syndrome.

The rearrangement joins TRBV4-1 to TRBJ1-5, with 9 bases lining up with TRBD1. The CDR3 is 15 residues long. Germline values: CDR1 MGHRA, CDR2 YSYEKL. Trimming at V came to 6 bases and at J to 2 bases, leaving 5 bases not matched to a gene. CDR3 sequence reads: CASRRQGGGNQPQHF. Here the CDR3 DNA reads TGCGCCAGCAGAAGACAGGGGGGCGGCAATCAGCCCCAGCATTTT.

The chain combines TRBV2 with TRBJ1-1, with 7 bases matching TRBD1. CDR1 is SNHLY and CDR2 is FYNNEI in the germline V gene. The CDR3 is 12 residues long. V shed 7 bases and J 5 bases; nucleotides not matched to a gene: 4. CDR3 DNA sequence: TGTGCCAGCACCCCAGGGGGTACTGAAGCTTTCTTT. Amino acid sequence: CASTPGGTEAFF. The full variable domain, in which reference TRBV2 and TRBJ1-1 provide the parts outside the CDR3, is EPEVTQTPSHQVTQMGQEVILRCVPISNHLYFYWYRQILGQKVEFLVSFYNNEISEKSEIFDDQFSVERPDGSNFTLKIRSTKLEDSAMYFCASTPGGTEAFFGQGTRLTVV.

The V gene is TRBV10-3, the J gene TRBJ2-5; D call uncertain. The CDR3 length is 12 residues. V was shortened by 4 bases and J by 5 bases, with 8 bases between the two germline ends. From germline, CDR1 is ENHRY and CDR2 SYGVKD. The CDR3 loop reads CAISAALETQYF. For the CDR3, the DNA is TGTGCCATCAGTGCCGCGTTGGAGACCCAGTACTTC.

The rearrangement links TRBV20-1 to TRBJ1-2; 9 bases line up with TRBD1. This CDR3 contains 15 residues. Germline CDR1 DFQATT, CDR2 SNEGSKA (reference sequence). Trimming cost V 5 bases and J 0 bases; bases outside gene matches: 7. The CDR3 DNA reads as TGCAGTGCTTACTCCGGGACAGGGACTAACTATGGCTACACCTTC. It is translated as CSAYSGTGTNYGYTF.